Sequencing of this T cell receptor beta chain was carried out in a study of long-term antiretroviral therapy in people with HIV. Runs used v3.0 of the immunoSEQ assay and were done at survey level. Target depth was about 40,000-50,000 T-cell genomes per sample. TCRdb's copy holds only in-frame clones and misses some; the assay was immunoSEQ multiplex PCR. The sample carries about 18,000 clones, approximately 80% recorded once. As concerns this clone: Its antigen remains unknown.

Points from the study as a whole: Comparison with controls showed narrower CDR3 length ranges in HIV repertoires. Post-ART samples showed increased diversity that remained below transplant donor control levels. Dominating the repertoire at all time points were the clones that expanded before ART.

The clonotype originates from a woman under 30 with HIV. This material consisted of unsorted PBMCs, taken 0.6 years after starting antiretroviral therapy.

In DNA, the CDR3 is TGCAGCGCCGAAGACAGAATAACAGACGAGCAGTACTTC. Translation gives CSAEDRITDEQYF. This chain uses TRBV29-1 with TRBJ2-7; TRBD1 is a possible D gene (5 bases). The CDR3 extends over 13 amino acids. V lost 7 bases, J lost 5 bases, and 18 bases lay in between. Germline CDR1 and CDR2: SQVTM and ANQGSEA.